This entry features one TCR beta chain sequence. Its antigen remains unidentified. TCRdb called the 5' RACE reads again in MiXCR, with one record for every CDR3 protein. The sample yields over 350,000 distinct CDR3 sequences, approximately 24% seen once. The sample belongs to a study of T-cell memory formation after mild COVID-19. This CDR3 is 17 amino acids long. CDR1 is SNHLY, CDR2 FYNNEI, per germline. V was shortened by 6 bases and J by 0 bases, with 20 bases between the two germline ends. General study findings and limits: There was a balanced CD4/CD8 profile in clones contracting day 15 to 85, and later expanders leaned CD4+. Those CD4+ clones that contracted were mainly in CM and EM (CD8+ ones in EMRA).

This chain uses TRBV2 with TRBJ1-2, with D unclear. The sequence was obtained from an adult woman who had mild COVID-19 (a few samples of this study predate the infection). Cell type and time point are not known. Sequencing input: PBMCs or a T cell subset sorted from them (not recorded which). The CDR3 sequence: CASSEYQKTKPNYGYTF. CDR3 DNA sequence: TGTGCCAGCAGCGAATACCAGAAAACGAAGCCTAACTATGGCTACACCTTC. Complete variable domain (other parts from reference TRBV2 and TRBJ1-2): EPEVTQTPSHQVTQMGQEVILRCVPISNHLYFYWYRQILGQKVEFLVSFYNNEISEKSEIFDDQFSVERPDGSNFTLKIRSTKLEDSAMYFCASSEYQKTKPNYGYTFGSGTRLTVV.